This T cell receptor beta chain was observed in a study of CD4 T cells in relation to SARS-CoV-2 and coronaviruses. Study overall: PBMCs were cultured with antigen for less than twelve days before TCR beta sequencing.

The table lists this clone with a few counts. The antigen is not known. This CDR3 is 15 amino acids long. Germline loops: CDR1 SGHAT, CDR2 FQNNGV. V lost 4 bases and J lost 0, with 13 bases in between. The table came from immunoSEQ multiplex PCR; TCRdb's copy has only in-frame clones and leaves some out. Of nearly 30,000 clones listed, over 60% are singletons. Before the COVID-19 pandemic, during about 2010-2019, CD4+ T cells were taken from unexposed donors. Isolation of CD4+ T cells took place after about 10 days in culture. Sequencing was performed on CD4+ T cells from PBMCs, cultured in vitro. The chain employs TRBV11-2 and TRBJ2-7, with D possibly being TRBD2 (6 bases). The clonotype comes from a human donor in good health. CDR3 sequence: CASSSVRDGSYEQYF. Written as DNA, the CDR3 is TGTGCCAGCAGCTCGGTGCGGGACGGCTCCTACGAGCAGTACTTC.